This T cell receptor (beta chain) derives from a study of blood T cell repertoires in COVID-19. In the study overall: Collection of acute and convalescent COVID-19 samples took place in the United States, Italy and Spain.

The protocol was immunoSEQ multiplex PCR, while the TCRdb copy is restricted to in-frame clones and leaves out a portion. Of more than 250,000 clones detected, under 90% appear once; the ten largest clones hold around 9.3%. The trim removed 0 bases at V and 2 bases at J, leaving 2 bases unmatched. From germline, CDR1 is GTSNPN and CDR2 SVGIG (reference sequence). CDR3 length: 15 amino acids. The sample comprised PBMCs or T cells enriched from blood (not recorded which). V gene TRBV30 combines with J gene TRBJ2-1; 9 positions agree with TRBD2. This receptor was obtained from a woman aged 18-29 years who had recovered from COVID-19. The CDR3 DNA sequence: TGTGCCTGGAGTGTATCTAGCGGGACCTACAATGAGCAGTTCTTC. Amino acid sequence: CAWSVSSGTYNEQFF.